The rows below give T cell receptor beta chains drawn from one sample of a study of CD8+ T cells in alopecia areata. Some clones are missing from TCRdb's copy, which holds only in-frame ones; the method was immunoSEQ multiplex PCR. In the table there are about 190,000 clones, 60% to 70% of which are singletons. Material: CD4+ T cells sorted from blood, obtained at week 4, from a patient treated with tofacitinib. These receptors were collected from a human donor with alopecia areata. The CDR3 runs from the conserved cysteine through the conserved F or W. The order of the fields is V gene, CDR3 protein.

>TRBV30
CAWSPVAETEAFF
>TRBV29-1
CSVESVGGRNYEQYF
>TRBV5-1
CASSLVPRGGSGDTQYF
>TRBV23-1
CASSGQPQHF
>TRBV6-5
CASSSPGTGNQPQHF
>TRBV29-1
CSVEGREGRLTGETQYF
>TRBV23-1
CARHRENYGYTF
>TRBV20-1
CSARTDTQYF
>TRBV29-1
CSVDRDNEQFF
>TRBV30
CASRGGNQPQHF
>TRBV7-8
CASSTTGYKETQYF
>TRBV30
CAWSNVVGEAFF
>TRBV9
CASSVATGLSGLFF
>TRBV25-1
CASSEGWGEEKLFF
>TRBV30
CAWRNSGRGNEQFF
>TRBV4-1
CASSQGLTGGFRYEQYF
>TRBV6-5
CASSRNPYSNQPQHF
>TRBV7-3
CASSSGPLGELFF
>TRBV7-9
CASSLQENTEAFF
>TRBV6-1
CASSGNQAGYTF
>TRBV29-1
CSVEDRTEAFF
>TRBV29-1
CSVSGDTIYF
>TRBV7-8
CASSFQPSTDTQYF
>TRBV25-1
CASSDMGYEQYF
>TRBV11-2
CASSLVRTWGGNEQFF
>TRBV6-1
CASGADYSNQPQHF
>TRBV29-1
CSVRSASYNEQFF
>TRBV29-1
CSVAVRGNEKLFF
>TRBV18
CASSPQGSGANVLTF
>TRBV29-1
CSVAKLGDEQFF
>TRBV11-2
CASSLERVAFF
>TRBV10-3
CAIRGDSYEQYF
>TRBV27
CASSSRRQGWGQPQHF
>TRBV29-1
CSVAIQLHEQYF
>TRBV5-4
CASSPGGTGAPGELFF
>TRBV6-5
CASSPGEGPPGELFF
>TRBV30
CAWSGRPYEQYF
>TRBV5-1
CASSLRDGGYTF
>TRBV27
CASSGIRDSAGGYTF
>TRBV7-2
CASSRTGLGNTEAFF
>TRBV2
CASSRDRGETQYF
>TRBV11-2
CASSLGTSGRAQETQYF
>TRBV18
CASSPKGNEQFF
>TRBV10-3
CAISAGTGGETQYF
>TRBV30
CAWIPRADYGYTF
>TRBV7-2
CASSLDTGGRYNEQFF
>TRBV29-1
CSVDYVGITTGYTF
>TRBV29-1
CSVDGWGTGANVLTF
>TRBV11-1
CASSPDRDGSQPQHF